The 8 T cell receptor beta chains presented below share a single source sample, sequenced in a study of T cells after somatic rescue of genetic block. Using immunoSEQ multiplex PCR, the repertoire was profiled, and TCRdb retains in-frame clones only, with some absent. The table records about 12,000 clones, 65% to 85% of them present only once. Sequenced material: peripheral blood mononuclear cells (PBMCs). Receptors originate from a boy between 5 and 17 years old.

The rearrangement links TRBV6-1 to TRBJ2-7; the D call may be TRBD1 or TRBD2 (5 bases each). Trimming removed 8 bases at V and 7 bases at J, with 24 bases between. The CDR3 spans 15 residues. Germline CDR1 MNHNS, CDR2 SASEGT. The DNA of the CDR3 is TGTGCCAGCCCAGGAACGGGATCCCTTTGGGGGGAGCAGTACTTC. As protein: CASPGTGSLWGEQYF.

The genes are TRBV10-3 and TRBJ2-2; D call uncertain. Germline V gene data show CDR1 as ENHRY and CDR2 as SYGVKD. V was pared by 4 bases and J by 0 bases, with 9 bases between. CDR3 length equals 15 residues. CDR3 region: CAISVGRSNTGELFF. The CDR3 DNA is TGTGCCATCAGTGTGGGTAGATCGAACACCGGGGAGCTGTTTTTT.

CDR3 sequence reads: CASSLRFTDTQYF. CDR3 bases: TGTGCCAGCAGCCTAAGATTCACAGATACGCAGTATTTT. The chain has TRBV5-4 and TRBJ2-3; D is uncertain. Looked up from germline, CDR1 is SGHNT and CDR2 is YYREEE (reference sequence). Trimming removed 4 bases at V and 2 bases at J, with 8 bases between. The CDR3 extends over 13 amino acids.

In its sample, this clone was seen a few times. For the CDR3, the DNA is TGTGCCAGCAGTTTATCCGTGGGACAGGTCCGCGAGCAGTTCTTC. Translating it yields CASSLSVGQVREQFF. The chain couples TRBV27 to TRBJ2-1; TRBD1 aligns across 8 bases. This CDR3 spans 15 amino acids. V shed 0 bases, J shed 10 bases, and the junction held 8 bases outside the gene matches. Germline-derived CDR1 and CDR2 are MNHEY and SMNVEV (reference sequence).

This chain joins TRBV9 and TRBJ2-2, with D possibly being TRBD1 (6 bases). The ends were cut back, 2 bases at V and 7 bases at J, with 12 bases in the middle. There are 14 residues in the CDR3. Germline assignment: CDR1 SGDLS and CDR2 YYNGEE. CDR3 sequence: CASSVISGVGELFF. Written as DNA, the CDR3 is TGTGCCAGCAGCGTTATATCAGGGGTCGGGGAGCTGTTTTTT. The full variable domain, with the rest looked up from reference TRBV9 and TRBJ2-2, is DSGVTQTPKHLITATGQRVTLRCSPRSGDLSVYWYQQSLDQGLQFLIQYYNGEERAKGNILERFSAQQFPDLHSELNLSSLELGDSALYFCASSVISGVGELFFGEGSRLTVL.

This chain connects TRBV5-4 to TRBJ2-2, with 8 bases matching TRBD1. V gave up 4 bases and J gave up 1 base; unmatched junction bases: 6. Germline V gives CDR1 SGHNT, CDR2 YYREEE (reference sequence). This CDR3 comprises 16 residues. The CDR3: CASSERTGRNTGELFF. In nucleotides, the CDR3 is TGTGCCAGCAGCGAGAGGACAGGGCGGAACACCGGGGAGCTGTTTTTT.

V is TRBV7-8 and J is TRBJ2-1, with 11 bases aligning to TRBD2. The ends lost 4 bases at V and 0 bases at J; junction bases unmatched: 5. The length of the CDR3 is 17 residues. CDR1 is SGHVS, CDR2 FQNEAQ, per germline. In DNA, the CDR3 is TGTGCCAGCAGCTACTTAGCGGGGGGGCTCTCCTACAATGAGCAGTTCTTC. Translating it yields CASSYLAGGLSYNEQFF.

This clone has more than one count but fewer than ten. J is TRBJ1-1 and V is TRBV27; D perhaps matches TRBD1 (5 bases). CDR1 and CDR2 from the germline V gene are MNHEY and SMNVEV (reference sequence). The CDR3 extends over 15 amino acids. The germline V and J ends were trimmed by 2 bases and 3 bases, with 13 bases remaining between them. The CDR3 nucleotides are TGTGCCAGCAGTTTAGGCAGGGATGGGTACACTGAAGCTTTCTTT. This codes for CASSLGRDGYTEAFF.